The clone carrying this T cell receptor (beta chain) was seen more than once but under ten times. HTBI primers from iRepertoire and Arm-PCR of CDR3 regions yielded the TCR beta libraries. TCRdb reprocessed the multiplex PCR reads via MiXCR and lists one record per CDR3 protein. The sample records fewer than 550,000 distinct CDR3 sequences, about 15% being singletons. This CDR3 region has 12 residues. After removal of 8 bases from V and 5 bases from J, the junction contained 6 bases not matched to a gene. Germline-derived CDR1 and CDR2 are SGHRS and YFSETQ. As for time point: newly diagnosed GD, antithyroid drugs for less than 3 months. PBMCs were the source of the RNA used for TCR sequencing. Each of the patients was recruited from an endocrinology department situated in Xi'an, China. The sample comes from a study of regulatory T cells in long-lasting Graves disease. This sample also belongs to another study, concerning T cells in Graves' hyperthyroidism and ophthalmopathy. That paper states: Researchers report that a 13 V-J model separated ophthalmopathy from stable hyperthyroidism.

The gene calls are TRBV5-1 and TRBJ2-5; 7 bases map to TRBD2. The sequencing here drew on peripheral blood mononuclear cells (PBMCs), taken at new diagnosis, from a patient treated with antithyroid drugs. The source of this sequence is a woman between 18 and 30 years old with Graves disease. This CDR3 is CASRGDGETQYF. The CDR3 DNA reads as TGCGCCAGTCGGGGGGACGGTGAGACCCAGTACTTC. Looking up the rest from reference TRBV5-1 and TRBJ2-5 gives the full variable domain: KAGVTQTPRYLIKTRGQQVTLSCSPISGHRSVSWYQQTPGQGLQFLFEYFSETQRNKGNFPGRFSGRQFSNSRSEMNVSTLELGDSALYLCASRGDGETQYFGPGTRLLVL.